This T cell receptor beta chain was identified in a study of blood T cell repertoires in COVID-19. The germline CDR1 and CDR2 sequences are SGDLS and YYNGEE. Trimming stripped 4 bases from V and 13 bases from J, with 20 bases between. The CDR3 is made up of 14 amino acids. In the original workflow: Using reference gene primer amplification, nucleated cell counts were estimated. Profiling relied on immunoSEQ multiplex PCR, and the TCRdb table lists in-frame clones only, not all of them. The D gene and trimming were derived from the DNA, and the V and J assignments and clone size from that table. The sample contains 150,000 or so clones, roughly 90% of which appear only once.

Sequenced: PBMCs or T cells enriched from blood (not recorded which). V and J are TRBV9 and TRBJ1-4, with D unclear. The TCR comes from a woman aged 45 to 65 who had recovered from COVID-19. The CDR3 is CASSSSGRMARLFF. CDR3 coding DNA: TGTGCCAGCAGCTCATCGGGGAGGATGGCAAGACTGTTTTTT.